The 27 T cell receptor beta chains listed next were all sequenced from one sample in a study of blood T cell repertoires in COVID-19. TCRdb's table, derived via immunoSEQ multiplex PCR, lists solely in-frame clones and lacks some. The table lists some 100,000 clones, 65% to 90% of them singletons, with less than 3.5% in the top ten. The sample comprised PBMCs or T cells enriched from blood (not recorded which). The origin of the receptors is a woman in her forties or fifties who had recovered from COVID-19.

This clone was counted a few times. The V call is TRBV28, the J call TRBJ1-5; 9 bases agree with TRBD1. Germline V lookup: CDR1 MDHEN, CDR2 SYDVKM. V lost 4 bases, J lost 1 base, and 20 bases stayed unmatched. The CDR3 runs to 21 residues. The CDR3 sequence is CASSYGRAGTGKFSSNQPQHF. In DNA form, the CDR3 reads TGTGCCAGCAGTTATGGCCGTGCCGGGACAGGGAAGTTCTCGAGCAATCAGCCCCAGCATTTT.

The chain has TRBV30 and TRBJ1-3; no clear D gene. The CDR3 is 14 residues long. Trimming stripped 4 bases from V and 0 bases from J, with 10 bases between. CDR1 and CDR2 (germline): GTSNPN, SVGIG (reference sequence). The CDR3 DNA follows: TGTGCCTGGAAGCCAGGAAACTCTGGAAACACCATATATTTT. Encoded protein: CAWKPGNSGNTIYF.

The chain carries TRBV15 and TRBJ2-5, with 10 bases identical to TRBD1. The CDR3 has 17 residues. The V segment lost 1 base and the J segment 4 bases; nucleotides outside the gene matches: 9. CDR1 is LNHNV and CDR2 is YYDKDF in the germline V gene (reference sequence). CDR3 region: CATSRVWDRGFGETQYF. CDR3 sequence (DNA): TGTGCCACCAGCAGAGTTTGGGACAGGGGCTTCGGAGAGACCCAGTACTTC.

V gene TRBV9 combines with J gene TRBJ1-6; TRBD1 matches at 10 bases. Germline V gene lookup returns CDR1 SGDLS and CDR2 YYNGEE. The CDR3 totals 16 residues. The J segment lost 9 bases and the V segment lost 0 bases, leaving 6 bases of the junction unmatched. CDR3 nucleotide sequence: TGTGCCAGCAGCGTAGCCAGAGGGACAGGGGTTTCACCCCTCCACTTT. It yields the protein CASSVARGTGVSPLHF.

The chain couples TRBV5-3 to TRBJ1-2, with 11 bases that match TRBD1. TRBV5-3 belongs to the ORF category, with a function that is uncertain. After removal of 5 bases from V and 5 bases from J, the junction contained 11 bases not matched to a gene. The CDR3 is 16 amino acids. CDR3 in DNA: TGTGCCAGAAGACGGTCGGACAGGGGGCATTGGTATGGCTACACCTTC. Translated, it gives CARRRSDRGHWYGYTF.

V is TRBV4-1 and J is TRBJ2-7, with D perhaps TRBD1 (6 bases). The V gene's germline CDR1 is MGHRA and CDR2 YSYEKL. The length of the CDR3 is 15 residues. Trimming shortened V by 5 bases and J by 3 bases, and 17 bases separated the two germline ends. The CDR3 protein is CASSFTRTVLYEQYF. DNA for the CDR3: TGCGCCAGCAGCTTTACCAGGACAGTCCTCTACGAGCAGTACTTC.

This chain links TRBV4-1 with TRBJ2-7, with a possible D match to TRBD1 (6 bases). The CDR3 consists of 16 residues. V shed 1 base and J shed 5 bases, with 18 bases lying between them. Germline V lookup: CDR1 MGHRA, CDR2 YSYEKL. The CDR3 protein is CASSQGFAGVIHEQYF. CDR3 bases: TGCGCCAGCAGCCAAGGATTCGCAGGGGTAATCCACGAGCAGTACTTC.

J is TRBJ2-1 and V is TRBV24-1; D is ambiguous. Looked up from germline, CDR1 is KGHDR and CDR2 is SFDVKD. This CDR3 region has 13 residues. V lost 0 bases to trimming and J lost 6 bases, with 5 bases between them. CDR3 nucleotides: TGTGCCACCAGTGATTTGTGGAGCAATGAGCAGTTCTTC. Protein: CATSDLWSNEQFF.

The chain joins TRBV18 to TRBJ1-4; D not resolved. Germline CDR1 and CDR2: KGHSH and LQKENI. V lost 4 bases and J 4 bases, leaving 7 bases between the germline ends. The CDR3 contains 13 residues. In DNA, the CDR3 is TGTGCCAGCTCACGGGCCCGTAATGAAAAACTGTTTTTT. Amino acid sequence: CASSRARNEKLFF. Full variable domain (missing parts from reference TRBV18 and TRBJ1-4): NAGVMQNPRHLVRRRGQEARLRCSPMKGHSHVYWYRQLPEEGLKFMVYLQKENIIDESGMPKERFSAEFPKEGPSILRIQQVVRGDSAAYFCASSRARNEKLFFGSGTQLSVL.

The rearrangement links TRBV7-9 to TRBJ2-2; the D gene is possibly TRBD2 (5 bases). Germline CDR1 and CDR2: SEHNR and FQNEAQ (reference sequence). With 4 bases removed from V and 7 bases from J, the gap between germline ends came to 22 bases. This CDR3 has 17 amino acids. CDR3 DNA sequence: TGTGCCAGCAGCTCCCTGCATCGCGCGGGCCGGGGCGGGGAGCTGTTTTTT. Residues: CASSSLHRAGRGGELFF.

This clone was observed a single time. The chain uses TRBV6-1 and TRBJ2-5; 7 nucleotides line up with TRBD1. Germline assignment: CDR1 MNHNS and CDR2 SASEGT. V lost 1 base to trimming and J lost 5 bases; unmatched junction nucleotides: 4. The CDR3 extends over 14 amino acids. The CDR3 spells CASSEGGRGETQYF. CDR3 bases: TGTGCCAGCAGTGAAGGTGGCAGGGGGGAGACCCAGTACTTC.

The sample holds one count of this clone. This chain joins TRBV28 and TRBJ1-3; D is unclear. CDR3 size: 15 residues. V lost 3 bases and J lost 1, with 10 bases in between. Germline V gene lookup returns CDR1 MDHEN and CDR2 SYDVKM. The CDR3 sequence is CASSLSSGSGNTIYF. The CDR3 DNA sequence: TGTGCCAGCAGTTTGAGTTCCGGGTCTGGAAACACCATATATTTT.

J is TRBJ2-3 and V is TRBV7-9, with TRBD1 matching 7 bases. Germline V gives CDR1 SEHNR, CDR2 FQNEAQ (reference sequence). V was pared by 5 bases and J by 1 base, with 3 bases of the junction left unmatched. The CDR3 covers 14 residues. In DNA form, the CDR3 reads TGTGCCAGCAGCCTTGGGACAGGCACAGATACGCAGTATTTT. Translation gives CASSLGTGTDTQYF.

This chain links TRBV10-2 with TRBJ2-2, with D maybe TRBD2 (7 bases). Looked up from germline, CDR1 is WSHSY and CDR2 is SAAADI. The V end was cut by 5 bases, the J end by 7 bases, with 11 bases between. This CDR3 is 13 amino acids long. The CDR3 nucleotides are TGCGCCAGCAGTTTAGGGGGGGGCGGGGAGCTGTTTTTT. This gives the protein CASSLGGGGELFF.

V and J are TRBV7-8 and TRBJ1-2, with unresolved D. CDR3 length: 14 residues. Germline V gene sequence: CDR1 SGHVS, CDR2 FQNEAQ. V lost 2 bases and J 0 bases, leaving 7 bases between the germline ends. The CDR3 nucleotides are TGTGCCAGCAGCTTATTGTCATCTAACTATGGCTACACCTTC. It is translated as CASSLLSSNYGYTF. Using reference TRBV7-8 and TRBJ1-2 for the parts outside the CDR3, the full variable domain is GAGVSQSPRYKVAKRGQDVALRCDPISGHVSLFWYQQALGQGPEFLTYFQNEAQLDKSGLPSDRFFAERPEGSVSTLKIQRTQQEDSAVYLCASSLLSSNYGYTFGSGTRLTVV.

This clone turned up a few times. This chain connects TRBV28 to TRBJ2-7; maybe TRBD1 (6 bases). The CDR3 has 15 residues. The germline V and J ends were trimmed by 5 bases and 2 bases, with 16 bases remaining between them. In germline, CDR1 is MDHEN, CDR2 SYDVKM. The CDR3 reads CASSPPSGVTYEQYF. DNA of the CDR3: TGTGCCAGCAGTCCTCCATCAGGGGTTACCTACGAGCAGTACTTC.

V gene TRBV24-1 combines with J gene TRBJ2-2; a weak D match, TRBD2 (5 bases). The CDR3 is 16 residues long. V was shortened by 5 bases and J by 6 bases, with 18 bases between the two germline ends. Germline CDR1 KGHDR, CDR2 SFDVKD. The CDR3 region has the DNA TGTGCCACCAGTGCAGCGAAGGGCCGGGGATCCGGGGAGCTGTTTTTT. Translation: CATSAAKGRGSGELFF.

The V gene is TRBV14, the J gene TRBJ1-1; 7 nucleotides line up with TRBD1. The ends lost 4 bases at V and 1 base at J; junction bases unmatched: 12. Germline CDR1 is SGHDN and CDR2 is FVKESK. The CDR3 length is 17 residues. Here the CDR3 DNA reads TGTGCCAGCAGCCGGATGGGGGCAGGGGGGCAGAACACTGAAGCTTTCTTT. Amino acid sequence: CASSRMGAGGQNTEAFF.

This clone was recorded a few times. Sequence at one end of the junction differs from germline and may be a read error. The CDR3 DNA follows: TGTGCCAGCAGCGTAGACCCCTTATTTAGTGGGCGGACTGCCTTC. Translating it yields CASSVDPLFSGRTAF. The chain links TRBV9 to TRBJ1-2; D gene unclear. The CDR3 spans 15 residues. CDR1 is SGDLS and CDR2 is YYNGEE in the germline V gene.

Regarding this clone: Different DNA sequences within this sample yield the same CDR3. The chain's CDR3 is CASSHPGQGSDTQYF. DNA of the CDR3: TGCGCCAGCAGCCACCCGGGACAGGGGTCCGATACGCAGTATTTT. This chain joins TRBV4-1 and TRBJ2-3; 10 nucleotides agree with TRBD1. This CDR3 contains 15 residues. The germline V gene has CDR1 MGHRA and CDR2 YSYEKL. The junction had 6 bases not matched to a gene; V was cut back by 3 bases and J by 6 bases.

This clone has just one count. The chain links TRBV3-1 (or the pseudogene TRBV3-2) to TRBJ1-6; TRBD1 matches 7 bases. The germline CDR1 and CDR2 sequences are LGHDT and YNNKEL (reference sequence). The CDR3 sequence is 15 residues long. J was trimmed by 6 bases and V by 0 bases; bases with no gene match: 2. The CDR3 coding sequence is TGTGCCAGCAGCCAAGATTACAGGGGTAATTCACCCCTCCACTTT. Translated, it gives CASSQDYRGNSPLHF.

The chain has TRBV24-1 and TRBJ2-1; D not certain. V lost 4 bases and J 11 bases, leaving 11 bases between the germline ends. This CDR3 has 12 amino acids. The germline gives CDR1 KGHDR, CDR2 SFDVKD. CDR3 sequence: CATSDEFHQQFF. CDR3 in DNA: TGTGCCACCAGTGACGAGTTTCACCAGCAGTTCTTC.

The CDR3 nucleotides are TGTGCCAGTAGTAACCGGGAAGGCCGCAATCAGCCCCAGCATTTT. As protein: CASSNREGRNQPQHF. This sequence joins TRBV19 and TRBJ1-5; D unclear. The V end was cut by 4 bases, the J end by 2 bases, with 12 bases between. The CDR3 contains 15 residues. Germline CDR1 and CDR2: LNHDA and SQIVND (reference sequence).

This rearrangement joins TRBV10-1 to TRBJ2-7; TRBD1 might be the D (6 bases). Germline-derived CDR1 and CDR2 are WNHNN and SYGVQD (reference sequence). This CDR3 has 16 amino acids. The V end was cut by 4 bases, the J end by 6 bases, with 22 bases between. The CDR3: CASSGNRVSTLREQYF. For the CDR3, the DNA is TGCGCCAGCAGTGGGAACAGGGTATCCACTCTACGCGAGCAGTACTTC.

This clone was found a few times. This chain uses TRBV5-1 with TRBJ2-2; 7 bases align to TRBD2. CDR3 length: 14 amino acids. V was clipped by 0 bases and J by 4 bases; unmatched bases: 0. The germline V gene encodes CDR1 SGHRS and CDR2 YFSETQ. CDR3 sequence (DNA): TGCGCCAGCAGCTTGGGCGGGGGCACCGGGGAGCTGTTTTTT. Its protein is CASSLGGGTGELFF.

This chain connects TRBV5-1 to TRBJ2-5; D not resolved. Germline lookup yields CDR1 SGHRS and CDR2 YFSETQ. Trimming cost V 0 bases and J 6 bases, with 6 bases left between them. CDR3 length: 12 residues. The CDR3 loop reads CASSLDFKTQYF. CDR3 in DNA: TGCGCCAGCAGCTTGGATTTTAAGACCCAGTACTTC.

This sequence joins TRBV6-5 and TRBJ1-1; tentative D call: TRBD1 (5 bases). The CDR3 totals 14 residues. V was pared by 6 bases and J by 3 bases, with 14 bases between. From germline, CDR1 is MNHEY and CDR2 SVGAGI. The CDR3 region is CASSRGGVDTEAFF. CDR3 in DNA: TGTGCCAGCAGCCGCGGGGGGGTCGACACTGAAGCTTTCTTT.